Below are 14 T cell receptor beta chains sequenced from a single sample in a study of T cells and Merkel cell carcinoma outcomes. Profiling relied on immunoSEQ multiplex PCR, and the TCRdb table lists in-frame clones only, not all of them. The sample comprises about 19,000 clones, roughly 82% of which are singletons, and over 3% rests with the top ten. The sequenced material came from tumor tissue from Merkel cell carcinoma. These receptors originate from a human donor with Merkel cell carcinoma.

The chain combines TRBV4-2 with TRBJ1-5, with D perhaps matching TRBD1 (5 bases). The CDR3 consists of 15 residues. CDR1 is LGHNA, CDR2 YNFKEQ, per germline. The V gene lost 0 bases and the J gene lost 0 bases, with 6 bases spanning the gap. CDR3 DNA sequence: TGTGCCAGCAGCCAAGAGGACACTAGCAATCAGCCCCAGCATTTT. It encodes CASSQEDTSNQPQHF.

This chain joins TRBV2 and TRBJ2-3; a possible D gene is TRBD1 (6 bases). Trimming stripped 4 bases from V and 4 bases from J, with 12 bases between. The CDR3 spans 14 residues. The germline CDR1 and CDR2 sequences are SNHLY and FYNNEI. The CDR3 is CASSGTDGPDTQYF. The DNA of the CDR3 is TGTGCCAGCAGTGGGACAGACGGCCCAGATACGCAGTATTTT.

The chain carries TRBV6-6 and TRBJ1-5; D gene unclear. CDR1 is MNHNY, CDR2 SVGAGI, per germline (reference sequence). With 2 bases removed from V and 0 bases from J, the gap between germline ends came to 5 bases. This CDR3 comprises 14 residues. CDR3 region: CASSYHISNQPQHF. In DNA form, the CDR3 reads TGTGCCAGCAGTTACCACATTAGCAATCAGCCCCAGCATTTT.

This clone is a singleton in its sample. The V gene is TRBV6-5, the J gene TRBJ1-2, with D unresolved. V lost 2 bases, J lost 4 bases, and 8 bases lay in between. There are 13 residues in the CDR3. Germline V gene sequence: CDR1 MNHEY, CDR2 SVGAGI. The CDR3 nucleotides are TGTGCCAGCAGTTACCTCCCCCCCTATGGCTACACCTTC. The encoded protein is CASSYLPPYGYTF.

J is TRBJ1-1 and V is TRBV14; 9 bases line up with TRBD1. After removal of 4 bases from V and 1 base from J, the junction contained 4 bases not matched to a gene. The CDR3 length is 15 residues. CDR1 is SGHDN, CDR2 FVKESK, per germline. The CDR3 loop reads CASSRRTGANTEAFF. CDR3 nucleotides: TGTGCCAGCAGCCGCCGGACAGGGGCGAACACTGAAGCTTTCTTT.

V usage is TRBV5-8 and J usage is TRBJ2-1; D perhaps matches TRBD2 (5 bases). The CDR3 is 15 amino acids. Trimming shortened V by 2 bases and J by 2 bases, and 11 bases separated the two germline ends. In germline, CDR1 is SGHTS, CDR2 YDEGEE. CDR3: CASSLGWETYNEQFF. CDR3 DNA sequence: TGTGCCAGCAGCTTAGGGTGGGAGACCTACAATGAGCAGTTCTTC.

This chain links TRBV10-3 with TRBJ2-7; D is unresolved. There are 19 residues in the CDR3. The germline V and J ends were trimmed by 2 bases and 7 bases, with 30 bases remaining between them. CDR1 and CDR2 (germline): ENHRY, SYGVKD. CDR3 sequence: CAISEGHSLRRRRNEEQYF. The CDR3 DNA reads TGTGCCATCAGTGAGGGGCACAGCTTGCGACGCCGGCGCAATGAGGAGCAGTACTTC.

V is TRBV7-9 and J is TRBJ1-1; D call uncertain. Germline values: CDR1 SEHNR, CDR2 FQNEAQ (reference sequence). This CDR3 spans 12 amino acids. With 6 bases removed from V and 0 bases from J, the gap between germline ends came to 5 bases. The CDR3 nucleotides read TGTGCCAGCAGAGGGCTGAACACTGAAGCTTTCTTT. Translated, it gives CASRGLNTEAFF.

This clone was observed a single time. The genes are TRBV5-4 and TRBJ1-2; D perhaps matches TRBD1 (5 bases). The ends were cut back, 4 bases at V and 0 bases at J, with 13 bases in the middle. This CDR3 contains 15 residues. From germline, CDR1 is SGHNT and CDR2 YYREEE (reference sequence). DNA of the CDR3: TGTGCCAGCAGCCCCCAGGGAAGAGCTAACTATGGCTACACCTTC. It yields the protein CASSPQGRANYGYTF.

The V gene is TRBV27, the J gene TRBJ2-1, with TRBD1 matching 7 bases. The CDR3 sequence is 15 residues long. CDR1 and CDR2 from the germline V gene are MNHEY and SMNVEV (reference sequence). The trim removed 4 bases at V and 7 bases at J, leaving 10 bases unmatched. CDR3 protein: CASSSPQGYRNEQFF. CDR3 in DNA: TGTGCCAGCAGTTCCCCACAGGGGTACCGGAATGAGCAGTTCTTC.

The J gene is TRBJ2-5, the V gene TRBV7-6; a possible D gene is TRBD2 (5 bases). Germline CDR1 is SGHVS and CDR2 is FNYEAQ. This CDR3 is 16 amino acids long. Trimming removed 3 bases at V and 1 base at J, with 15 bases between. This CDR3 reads CASSFTLAPGQETQYF. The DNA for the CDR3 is TGTGCCAGCAGCTTTACCCTAGCCCCGGGCCAAGAGACCCAGTACTTC.

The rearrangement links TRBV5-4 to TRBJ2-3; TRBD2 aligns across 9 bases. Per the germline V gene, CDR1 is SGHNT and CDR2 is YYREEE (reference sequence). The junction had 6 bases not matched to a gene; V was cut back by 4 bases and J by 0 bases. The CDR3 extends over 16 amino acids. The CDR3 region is CASSPTSGSSTDTQYF. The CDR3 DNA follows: TGTGCCAGCAGCCCTACTAGCGGGTCTAGCACAGATACGCAGTATTTT.

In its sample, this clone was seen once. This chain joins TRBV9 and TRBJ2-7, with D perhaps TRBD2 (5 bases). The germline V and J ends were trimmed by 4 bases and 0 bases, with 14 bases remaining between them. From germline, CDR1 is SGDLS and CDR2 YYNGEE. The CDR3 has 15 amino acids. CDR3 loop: CASSPWGSASYEQYF. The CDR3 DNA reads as TGTGCCAGCAGCCCTTGGGGTAGCGCCTCCTACGAGCAGTACTTC.

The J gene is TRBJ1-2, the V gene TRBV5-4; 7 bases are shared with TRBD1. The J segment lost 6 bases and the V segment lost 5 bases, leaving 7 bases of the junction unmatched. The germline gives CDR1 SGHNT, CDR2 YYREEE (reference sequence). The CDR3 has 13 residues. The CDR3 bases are TGTGCCAGCAGAACCGGGACAGAGAATGGCTACACCTTC. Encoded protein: CASRTGTENGYTF.